These 26 T cell receptor beta chains share one sample of origin, sequenced in a study of blood T cell repertoires in COVID-19. Produced via immunoSEQ multiplex PCR; TCRdb's table is partial and in-frame only. Counted here are around 20,000 clones, 73% occurring once; the ten biggest clones make up about 20%. The sample taken for sequencing was peripheral blood. These receptors came from a human donor in a cohort sampled during active or convalescent COVID-19.

The rearrangement links TRBV28 to TRBJ1-2, with 10 positions matching TRBD1. The CDR3 length is 14 residues. From germline, CDR1 is MDHEN and CDR2 SYDVKM. Trimming at V came to 0 bases and at J to 7 bases, leaving 2 bases not matched to a gene. CDR3 protein: CASSLWGQGFGYTF. CDR3 sequence (DNA): TGTGCCAGCAGTTTATGGGGACAGGGGTTTGGCTACACCTTC.

This chain joins TRBV6-2 or TRBV6-3 and TRBJ2-1; 10 nucleotides line up with TRBD2. V lost 4 bases to trimming and J lost 4 bases; unmatched junction nucleotides: 4. Germline CDR1 is MNHEY and CDR2 is SVGEGT. The length of the CDR3 is 15 residues. CDR3 loop: CASSSRLAGYNEQFF. The CDR3 DNA reads as TGTGCCAGCAGTTCGAGACTAGCGGGTTACAATGAGCAGTTCTTC.

The chain joins TRBV15 to TRBJ2-3; D might be TRBD2 (5 bases). Germline V CDR1 and CDR2: LNHNV, YYDKDF (reference sequence). This CDR3 region has 14 residues. Trimming removed 1 base from V and 0 bases from J, with 5 bases in between. This CDR3 is CATSRGTSTDTQYF. CDR3 bases: TGTGCCACCAGCAGAGGGACTAGCACAGATACGCAGTATTTT.

The chain uses TRBV6-5 and TRBJ1-2, with D perhaps TRBD1 (6 bases). V lost 8 bases, J lost 6 bases, and 13 bases lay in between. Germline lookup yields CDR1 MNHEY and CDR2 SVGAGI. The CDR3 covers 12 residues. CDR3 region: CASFQGLHGYTF. CDR3 bases: TGTGCCAGCTTTCAGGGGTTGCATGGCTACACCTTC.

The table lists this clone with a few counts. The chain uses TRBV4-3 and TRBJ2-3; D possibly corresponds to TRBD2 (6 bases). V was cut by 2 bases and J by 2 bases, with 11 bases left in between. In germline, CDR1 is LGHNA, CDR2 YSLEER. The CDR3 covers 15 residues. This CDR3 reads CASSQMGGNTDTQYF. In DNA, the CDR3 is TGCGCCAGCAGCCAAATGGGAGGTAACACAGATACGCAGTATTTT.

The chain uses TRBV28 and TRBJ1-2; D unresolved. CDR3 length: 15 residues. V lost 3 bases and J lost 3, with 14 bases in between. Per germline, CDR1 MDHEN and CDR2 SYDVKM. CDR3 coding DNA: TGTGCCAGCAGTTTTCGCGGCAAGGAGGACTATGGCTACACCTTC. It yields the protein CASSFRGKEDYGYTF.

This clone was picked up a small number of times. This chain links TRBV30 with TRBJ2-5, with D tentatively TRBD2 (5 bases). Deletions cut 3 bases from V and 7 bases from J, with 9 bases between. The CDR3 loop spans 11 amino acids. Germline CDR1 and CDR2: GTSNPN and SVGIG (reference sequence). The CDR3 sequence: CAWRGARTQYF. CDR3 in DNA: TGTGCCTGGAGGGGAGCACGGACCCAGTACTTC. Looking up the rest from reference TRBV30 and TRBJ2-5 gives the full variable domain: SQTIHQWPATLVQPVGSPLSLECTVEGTSNPNLYWYRQAAGRGLQLLFYSVGIGQISSEVPQNLSASRPQDRQFILSSKKLLLSDSGFYLCAWRGARTQYFGPGTRLLVL.

The J gene is TRBJ1-5, the V gene TRBV6-5, with a tentative D call TRBD1 (6 bases). Trimming took off 2 bases at V and 5 bases at J, with 10 bases between the two ends. This CDR3 has 14 amino acids. Germline values: CDR1 MNHEY, CDR2 SVGAGI. The DNA of the CDR3 is TGTGCCAGCAGTTACCTGGGGGCGTATCAGCCCCAGCATTTT. It is translated as CASSYLGAYQPQHF.

The rearrangement joins TRBV28 to TRBJ1-6, with TRBD1 matching over 8 bases. Trimming cost V 8 bases and J 8 bases; bases outside gene matches: 2. Per the germline V gene, CDR1 is MDHEN and CDR2 is SYDVKM. This CDR3 contains 12 residues. CDR3 sequence: CASAGGHSPLHF. CDR3 nucleotides: TGTGCCAGCGCAGGGGGCCATTCACCCCTCCACTTT.

The chain joins TRBV5-6 to TRBJ1-1; 9 bases fit TRBD1. The length of the CDR3 is 16 residues. CDR1 is SGHDT, CDR2 YYEEEE, per germline. With 1 base clipped from V and 0 bases from J, the junction kept 4 bases outside the gene matches. CDR3 region: CASSLWDRELNTEAFF. The CDR3 DNA reads TGTGCCAGCAGCTTGTGGGACAGGGAGTTGAACACTGAAGCTTTCTTT.

The genes are TRBV2 and TRBJ1-3, with TRBD1 identical over 10 bases. CDR3 size: 14 residues. V trimming: 5 bases; J trimming: 6 bases; junction bases outside the gene matches: 4. Germline values: CDR1 SNHLY, CDR2 FYNNEI. The CDR3 DNA reads as TGTGCCAGCAGTTCGACAGGGGGCGAAAACACCATATATTTT. Protein sequence: CASSSTGGENTIYF.

The gene calls are TRBV6-1 and TRBJ2-3; TRBD2 is a possible D gene (5 bases). The CDR3 is 13 amino acids. The germline CDR1 and CDR2 sequences are MNHNS and SASEGT. Trimming took 3 bases from V and 7 from J, leaving 11 bases between them. The CDR3: CASSDRTGNTQYF. The DNA for the CDR3 is TGTGCCAGCAGTGATCGGACTGGCAATACGCAGTATTTT.

By sample share, this clone is medium-sized (0.01 to 0.1%). The rearrangement joins TRBV4-1 to TRBJ2-6, with TRBD1 identical over 7 bases. CDR1 is MGHRA and CDR2 is YSYEKL in the germline V gene. The J segment lost 0 bases and the V segment lost 4 bases, leaving 9 bases of the junction unmatched. This CDR3 is 18 amino acids long. This chain's CDR3 is CASSRGQVGSSGANVLTF. In nucleotides, the CDR3 is TGCGCCAGCAGCCGCGGACAGGTCGGTTCCTCTGGGGCCAACGTCCTGACTTTC.

The chain couples TRBV28 to TRBJ1-2; 8 bases match TRBD1. The CDR3 is 14 residues long. Germline V gene lookup returns CDR1 MDHEN and CDR2 SYDVKM. Trimming took 5 bases from V and 4 from J; bases not matched to a gene: 6. The CDR3 DNA is TGTGCCAGCAGTCAAACCACAGGGGGCTATGGCTACACCTTC. Translation gives CASSQTTGGYGYTF.

The chain recombines TRBV2 with TRBJ1-6, with D perhaps TRBD1 (5 bases). Germline V CDR1 and CDR2: SNHLY, FYNNEI. V gave up 7 bases and J gave up 9 bases, with 22 bases separating them. This CDR3 contains 16 residues. The CDR3 region is CASITDRGGLGSPLHF. CDR3 coding DNA: TGTGCCAGCATTACCGACCGGGGGGGGTTAGGTTCACCCCTCCACTTT.

This clone was picked up a small number of times. This rearrangement joins TRBV19 to TRBJ1-5; TRBD1 matches at 11 bases. This CDR3 region has 14 residues. CDR1 and CDR2 (germline): LNHDA, SQIVND (reference sequence). V lost 6 bases and J lost 6; bases outside the gene matches: 4. In DNA form, the CDR3 reads TGTGCCAGTAGACGGACAGGGGGCGGTCAGCCCCAGCATTTT. Its translation is CASRRTGGGQPQHF. Drawing the rest from reference TRBV19 and TRBJ1-5, the complete variable domain is DGGITQSPKYLFRKEGQNVTLSCEQNLNHDAMYWYRQDPGQGLRLIYYSQIVNDFQKGDIAEGYSVSREKKESFPLTVTSAQKNPTAFYLCASRRTGGGQPQHFGDGTRLSIL.

In this sample, this clone turned up a few times. The chain employs TRBV5-1 and TRBJ2-7; possibly TRBD1 for D (7 bases). The CDR3 runs 14 residues. The germline gives CDR1 SGHRS, CDR2 YFSETQ. V lost 0 bases and J 3 bases, leaving 10 bases between the germline ends. CDR3 in amino acids: CASSLGQGGYEQYF. CDR3 DNA sequence: TGCGCCAGCAGCTTGGGGCAGGGGGGCTACGAGCAGTACTTC.

The chain joins TRBV7-2 to TRBJ2-7; 7 positions match TRBD1. The J segment lost 3 bases and the V segment lost 5 bases, leaving 10 bases of the junction unmatched. Germline values: CDR1 SGHTA, CDR2 FQGNSA. The CDR3 is 15 amino acids. The DNA for the CDR3 is TGTGCCAGCAGCCCGGTAGACAGGGCGATCTACGAGCAGTACGTC. It codes for CASSPVDRAIYEQYV.

The chain carries TRBV5-3 and TRBJ2-3; D remains unclear. TRBV5-3 is an ORF, with its function uncertain. CDR3 length: 15 residues. The ends were cut back, 0 bases at V and 6 bases at J, with 14 bases in the middle. The CDR3 sequence is CARSLVQASKDTQYF. CDR3 DNA sequence: TGTGCCAGAAGCTTGGTTCAAGCGTCCAAGGATACGCAGTATTTT.

The gene calls are TRBV6-5 and TRBJ1-3, with D unresolved. V lost 7 bases and J lost 3, with 16 bases in between. The germline gives CDR1 MNHEY, CDR2 SVGAGI. The CDR3 runs to 15 residues. CDR3 DNA: TGTGCCAGCATCCGGGAAAGTTTTGGTGGAAACACCATATATTTT. It codes for CASIRESFGGNTIYF.

The V and J genes are TRBV14 and TRBJ2-5, with 9 bases aligning to TRBD2. The CDR3 is 16 residues long. Germline lookup yields CDR1 SGHDN and CDR2 FVKESK. V trimming: 0 bases; J trimming: 4 bases; junction bases outside the gene matches: 6. In DNA form, the CDR3 reads TGTGCCAGCAGCCAAGATTGGCGGGGGGGCTTAGAGACCCAGTACTTC. Its translation: CASSQDWRGGLETQYF.

The CDR3 bases are TGTGCCAGCAGCCCACGGGGAAACACCATATATTTT. This gives the protein CASSPRGNTIYF. V is TRBV9 and J is TRBJ1-3; no clear D gene. The V and J ends lost 4 bases and 4 bases respectively, with 6 bases between them. This CDR3 has 12 amino acids. From germline, CDR1 is SGDLS and CDR2 YYNGEE. The whole variable domain, remainder taken from reference TRBV9 and TRBJ1-3, is DSGVTQTPKHLITATGQRVTLRCSPRSGDLSVYWYQQSLDQGLQFLIQYYNGEERAKGNILERFSAQQFPDLHSELNLSSLELGDSALYFCASSPRGNTIYFGEGSWLTVV.

The DNA for the CDR3 is TGTGCCAGCAGTACCACAGGATCCTATGGCTACACCTTC. This gives the protein CASSTTGSYGYTF. This rearrangement joins TRBV6-4 to TRBJ1-2; perhaps TRBD1 as D (5 bases). Looked up from germline, CDR1 is MRHNA and CDR2 is SNTAGT. V was cut by 5 bases and J by 4 bases, with 11 bases left in between. The CDR3 totals 13 residues.

This clone appeared a few times. The chain combines TRBV6-5 with TRBJ1-6, with D unresolved. Trimming pared 6 bases from V and 4 bases from J, leaving 4 bases between. The CDR3 consists of 12 residues. Germline lookup yields CDR1 MNHEY and CDR2 SVGAGI. CDR3 nucleotides: TGTGCCAGCAGAGCTTATAATTCACCCCTCCACTTT. The encoded protein is CASRAYNSPLHF.

The chain has TRBV27 and TRBJ2-7; TRBD1 matches 12 bases. The CDR3 has 17 amino acids. The V gene end was trimmed by 10 bases and the J gene end by 7 bases; junction bases not matched to a gene: 20. Germline V gene sequence: CDR1 MNHEY, CDR2 SMNVEV (reference sequence). The DNA of the CDR3 is TGTGCCACCCTCAGAAACCAAGGGACAGGGGGCTTTGGAGAGCAGTACTTC. Its protein is CATLRNQGTGGFGEQYF.

V is TRBV10-2 and J is TRBJ2-7; tentative D call: TRBD2 (6 bases). There are 11 residues in the CDR3. Trimming took 5 bases from V and 6 from J, leaving 8 bases between them. Germline values: CDR1 WSHSY, CDR2 SAAADI. The CDR3 sequence: CASSPGGEQYF. As DNA, the CDR3 is TGCGCCAGCAGTCCCGGGGGCGAGCAGTACTTC.